The 10 T cell receptor beta chains presented below share a single source sample, sequenced in a study of T cell changes during pregnancy in multiple sclerosis (dated 2019 in TCRdb). Libraries were built with the immunoSEQ multiplex PCR assay. Drawn from immuneACCESS, this table holds only the in-frame rearrangements with V and J called that TCRdb kept. Clones are partly lost; checked studies trace under half to an unresolved V gene and leave the rest unexplained. The sample table contains 69,000 or so clones; only one count was recorded for about 92% of them. The ten largest clonotypes hold roughly 1.9% of the sample. Specimen: peripheral blood, collected in the third trimester of pregnancy. These receptors originate from a female donor in good health, enrolled as a control in a pregnancy study.

The V and J genes are TRBV7-9 and TRBJ2-5; maybe TRBD2 (5 bases). There are 13 residues in the CDR3. V was shortened by 5 bases and J by 5 bases, with 12 bases between the two germline ends. The germline V gene has CDR1 SEHNR and CDR2 FQNEAQ (reference sequence). The CDR3 nucleotides read TGTGCCAGCAGCCTGGGAGCGAAGGAGACCCAGTACTTC. As protein: CASSLGAKETQYF.

V usage is TRBV19 and J usage is TRBJ1-3, with D perhaps TRBD1 (6 bases). Germline assignment: CDR1 LNHDA and CDR2 SQIVND (reference sequence). CDR3 size: 14 residues. V lost 9 bases to trimming and J lost 0 bases, with 12 bases between them. The CDR3 is CASKDSTSGNTIYF. For the CDR3, the DNA is TGTGCCAGCAAGGACAGCACCTCTGGAAACACCATATATTTT.

This clone was observed a single time. V gene TRBV9 combines with J gene TRBJ2-3; 14 nucleotides line up with TRBD2. The length of the CDR3 is 18 residues. CDR1 and CDR2 from the germline V gene are SGDLS and YYNGEE. V lost 4 bases, J lost 0 bases, and 7 bases stayed unmatched. In nucleotides, the CDR3 is TGTGCCAGCAGCCCCGGACTAGCGGGAGGCCCTAGCACAGATACGCAGTATTTT. Its translation is CASSPGLAGGPSTDTQYF.

V and J are TRBV13 and TRBJ2-4, with a weak D call TRBD1 (6 bases). Trimming pared 5 bases from V and 0 bases from J, leaving 14 bases between. Germline CDR1 is PRHDT and CDR2 is FYEKMQ (reference sequence). This CDR3 is built from 16 residues. The CDR3 coding sequence is TGTGCCAGCAGCCGCCGGGACACGGTAGCCAAAAACATTCAGTACTTC. It specifies CASSRRDTVAKNIQYF.

DNA for the CDR3: TGTGCCTGGAGTGGCGATGGTCGGGGCAATCAGCCCCAGCATTTT. Protein: CAWSGDGRGNQPQHF. V gene TRBV30 combines with J gene TRBJ1-5; D gene unclear. The CDR3 covers 15 residues. Between the trimmed V and J ends, which lost 1 base and 2 bases, there was a span of 12 bases. The germline V gene has CDR1 GTSNPN and CDR2 SVGIG (reference sequence).

The genes are TRBV7-2 and TRBJ2-7; 8 bases fit TRBD2. V lost 0 bases and J lost 6; bases outside the gene matches: 7. CDR1 SGHTA and CDR2 FQGNSA come from the germline V gene. The CDR3 is 15 amino acids. The CDR3 nucleotides read TGTGCCAGCAGCTTAGCGCTGGGACTAGTTTCCGAGCAGTACTTC. This codes for CASSLALGLVSEQYF.

The chain joins TRBV7-8 to TRBJ2-7; the D gene is possibly TRBD2 (5 bases). V shed 2 bases and J shed 3 bases, with 14 bases lying between them. There are 15 residues in the CDR3. Germline-derived CDR1 and CDR2 are SGHVS and FQNEAQ. The CDR3 coding sequence is TGTGCCAGCAGCTTAAGGGCTAGCAATTACTACGAGCAGTACTTC. Amino acid sequence: CASSLRASNYYEQYF.

This clone appeared a single time. This rearrangement joins TRBV28 to TRBJ2-7; D perhaps matches TRBD2 (5 bases). Trimming pared 9 bases from V and 3 bases from J, leaving 12 bases between. CDR3 length equals 12 residues. In germline, CDR1 is MDHEN, CDR2 SYDVKM. This CDR3 is CASTMAGYEQYF. CDR3 in DNA: TGTGCCAGTACTATGGCGGGCTACGAGCAGTACTTC. Full variable domain (missing parts from reference TRBV28 and TRBJ2-7): DVKVTQSSRYLVKRTGEKVFLECVQDMDHENMFWYRQDPGLGLRLIYFSYDVKMKEKGDIPEGYSVSREKKERFSLILESASTNQTSMYLCASTMAGYEQYFGPGTRLTVT.

V and J are TRBV11-3 and TRBJ2-3, with D hard to call. Deletions cut 0 bases from V and 5 bases from J, with 6 bases between. From germline, CDR1 is SGHNT and CDR2 YENEEA. The CDR3 covers 13 residues. DNA for the CDR3: TGTGCCAGCAGCTTAGATGGCAGAGATACGCAGTATTTT. It codes for CASSLDGRDTQYF.

This rearrangement joins TRBV29-1 to TRBJ2-5, with 8 bases fitting TRBD2. Germline V CDR1 and CDR2: SQVTM, ANQGSEA. This CDR3 comprises 16 residues. The V gene end was trimmed by 6 bases and the J gene end by 2 bases; junction bases not matched to a gene: 14. The CDR3 DNA reads as TGCAGCGTCCGCGGGGGGTCAGGGGTTCGGCAAGAGACCCAGTACTTC. It encodes CSVRGGSGVRQETQYF.